Reported below is one T cell receptor (beta chain). The data were taken from a study of blood T cell repertoires in COVID-19. Study summary: Acute-phase and convalescent COVID-19 samples originated in the United States, Italy and Spain. Sources were T cells, B-cell-depleted T cells, or PBMCs; the material itself was cDNA or gDNA.

Produced via immunoSEQ multiplex PCR; TCRdb's table is partial and in-frame only. The repertoire includes about 74,000 clones, just over 85% of them detected once, and about 4.8% sits in the top ten. The CDR3 spans 12 residues. CDR1 is GTSNPN, CDR2 SVGIG, per germline (reference sequence). J lost 5 bases, V lost 1 base, and 1 base had no gene match. The material sequenced was peripheral blood. The sequence was obtained from an elderly woman with acute or convalescent COVID-19. The chain links TRBV30 to TRBJ1-2, with 7 bases aligning to TRBD1. CDR3 bases: TGTGCCTGGAGTGAACAGGGGTATGGCTACACCTTC. Translated: CAWSEQGYGYTF. Based on the CDR3 plus reference TRBV30 and TRBJ1-2, the full variable domain is SQTIHQWPATLVQPVGSPLSLECTVEGTSNPNLYWYRQAAGRGLQLLFYSVGIGQISSEVPQNLSASRPQDRQFILSSKKLLLSDSGFYLCAWSEQGYGYTFGSGTRLTVV.